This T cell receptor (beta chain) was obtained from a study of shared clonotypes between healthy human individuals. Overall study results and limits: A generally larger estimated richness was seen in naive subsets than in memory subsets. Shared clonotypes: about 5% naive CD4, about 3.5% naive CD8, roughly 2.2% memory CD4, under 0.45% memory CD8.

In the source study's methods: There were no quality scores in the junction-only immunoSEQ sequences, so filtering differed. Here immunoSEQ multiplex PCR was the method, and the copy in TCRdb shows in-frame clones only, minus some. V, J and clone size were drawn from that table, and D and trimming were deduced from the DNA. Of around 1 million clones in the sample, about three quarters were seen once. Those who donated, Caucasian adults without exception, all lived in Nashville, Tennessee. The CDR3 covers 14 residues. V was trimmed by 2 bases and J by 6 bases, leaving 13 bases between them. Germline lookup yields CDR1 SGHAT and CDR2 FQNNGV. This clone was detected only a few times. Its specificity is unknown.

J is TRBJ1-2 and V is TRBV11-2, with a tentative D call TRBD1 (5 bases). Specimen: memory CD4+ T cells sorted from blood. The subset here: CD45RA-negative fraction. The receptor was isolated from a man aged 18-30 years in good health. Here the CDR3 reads CASSLSPGLDGYTF. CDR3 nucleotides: TGTGCCAGCAGCTTAAGTCCGGGACTAGATGGCTACACCTTC.